These 2 T cell receptor beta chains originate from one sample sequenced in a study of shared clonotypes between healthy human individuals. Profiled with immunoSEQ multiplex PCR; TCRdb holds only in-frame clones, not every one. The sample includes under 750,000 clones, 72% of them seen just once. What was sequenced was memory CD4+ T cells sorted from blood. Subset in this sample: CD45RA-negative fraction. All receptors come from a woman aged 25 to 39 in good health.

V is TRBV11-3 and J is TRBJ2-5, with TRBD2 identical over 7 bases. Germline CDR1 is SGHNT and CDR2 is YENEEA. The CDR3 loop spans 13 amino acids. V dropped 5 bases and J dropped 7; count of bases not matched to a gene: 7. CDR3 region: CASSLVGEGTQYF. The CDR3 DNA reads as TGTGCCAGCAGCCTAGTGGGGGAGGGGACCCAGTACTTC.

About this clone itself: A junction boundary mismatches the germline segment, possibly from a read error. The chain uses TRBV6-4 and TRBJ2-7, with D unclear. CDR3 length equals 14 residues. Per germline, CDR1 MRHNA and CDR2 SNTAGT. CDR3 nucleotide sequence: TGTGCCAGCAGTTACTCGCGCAGCACCTACGAGCAGTACTTC. It specifies CASSYSRSTYEQYF.